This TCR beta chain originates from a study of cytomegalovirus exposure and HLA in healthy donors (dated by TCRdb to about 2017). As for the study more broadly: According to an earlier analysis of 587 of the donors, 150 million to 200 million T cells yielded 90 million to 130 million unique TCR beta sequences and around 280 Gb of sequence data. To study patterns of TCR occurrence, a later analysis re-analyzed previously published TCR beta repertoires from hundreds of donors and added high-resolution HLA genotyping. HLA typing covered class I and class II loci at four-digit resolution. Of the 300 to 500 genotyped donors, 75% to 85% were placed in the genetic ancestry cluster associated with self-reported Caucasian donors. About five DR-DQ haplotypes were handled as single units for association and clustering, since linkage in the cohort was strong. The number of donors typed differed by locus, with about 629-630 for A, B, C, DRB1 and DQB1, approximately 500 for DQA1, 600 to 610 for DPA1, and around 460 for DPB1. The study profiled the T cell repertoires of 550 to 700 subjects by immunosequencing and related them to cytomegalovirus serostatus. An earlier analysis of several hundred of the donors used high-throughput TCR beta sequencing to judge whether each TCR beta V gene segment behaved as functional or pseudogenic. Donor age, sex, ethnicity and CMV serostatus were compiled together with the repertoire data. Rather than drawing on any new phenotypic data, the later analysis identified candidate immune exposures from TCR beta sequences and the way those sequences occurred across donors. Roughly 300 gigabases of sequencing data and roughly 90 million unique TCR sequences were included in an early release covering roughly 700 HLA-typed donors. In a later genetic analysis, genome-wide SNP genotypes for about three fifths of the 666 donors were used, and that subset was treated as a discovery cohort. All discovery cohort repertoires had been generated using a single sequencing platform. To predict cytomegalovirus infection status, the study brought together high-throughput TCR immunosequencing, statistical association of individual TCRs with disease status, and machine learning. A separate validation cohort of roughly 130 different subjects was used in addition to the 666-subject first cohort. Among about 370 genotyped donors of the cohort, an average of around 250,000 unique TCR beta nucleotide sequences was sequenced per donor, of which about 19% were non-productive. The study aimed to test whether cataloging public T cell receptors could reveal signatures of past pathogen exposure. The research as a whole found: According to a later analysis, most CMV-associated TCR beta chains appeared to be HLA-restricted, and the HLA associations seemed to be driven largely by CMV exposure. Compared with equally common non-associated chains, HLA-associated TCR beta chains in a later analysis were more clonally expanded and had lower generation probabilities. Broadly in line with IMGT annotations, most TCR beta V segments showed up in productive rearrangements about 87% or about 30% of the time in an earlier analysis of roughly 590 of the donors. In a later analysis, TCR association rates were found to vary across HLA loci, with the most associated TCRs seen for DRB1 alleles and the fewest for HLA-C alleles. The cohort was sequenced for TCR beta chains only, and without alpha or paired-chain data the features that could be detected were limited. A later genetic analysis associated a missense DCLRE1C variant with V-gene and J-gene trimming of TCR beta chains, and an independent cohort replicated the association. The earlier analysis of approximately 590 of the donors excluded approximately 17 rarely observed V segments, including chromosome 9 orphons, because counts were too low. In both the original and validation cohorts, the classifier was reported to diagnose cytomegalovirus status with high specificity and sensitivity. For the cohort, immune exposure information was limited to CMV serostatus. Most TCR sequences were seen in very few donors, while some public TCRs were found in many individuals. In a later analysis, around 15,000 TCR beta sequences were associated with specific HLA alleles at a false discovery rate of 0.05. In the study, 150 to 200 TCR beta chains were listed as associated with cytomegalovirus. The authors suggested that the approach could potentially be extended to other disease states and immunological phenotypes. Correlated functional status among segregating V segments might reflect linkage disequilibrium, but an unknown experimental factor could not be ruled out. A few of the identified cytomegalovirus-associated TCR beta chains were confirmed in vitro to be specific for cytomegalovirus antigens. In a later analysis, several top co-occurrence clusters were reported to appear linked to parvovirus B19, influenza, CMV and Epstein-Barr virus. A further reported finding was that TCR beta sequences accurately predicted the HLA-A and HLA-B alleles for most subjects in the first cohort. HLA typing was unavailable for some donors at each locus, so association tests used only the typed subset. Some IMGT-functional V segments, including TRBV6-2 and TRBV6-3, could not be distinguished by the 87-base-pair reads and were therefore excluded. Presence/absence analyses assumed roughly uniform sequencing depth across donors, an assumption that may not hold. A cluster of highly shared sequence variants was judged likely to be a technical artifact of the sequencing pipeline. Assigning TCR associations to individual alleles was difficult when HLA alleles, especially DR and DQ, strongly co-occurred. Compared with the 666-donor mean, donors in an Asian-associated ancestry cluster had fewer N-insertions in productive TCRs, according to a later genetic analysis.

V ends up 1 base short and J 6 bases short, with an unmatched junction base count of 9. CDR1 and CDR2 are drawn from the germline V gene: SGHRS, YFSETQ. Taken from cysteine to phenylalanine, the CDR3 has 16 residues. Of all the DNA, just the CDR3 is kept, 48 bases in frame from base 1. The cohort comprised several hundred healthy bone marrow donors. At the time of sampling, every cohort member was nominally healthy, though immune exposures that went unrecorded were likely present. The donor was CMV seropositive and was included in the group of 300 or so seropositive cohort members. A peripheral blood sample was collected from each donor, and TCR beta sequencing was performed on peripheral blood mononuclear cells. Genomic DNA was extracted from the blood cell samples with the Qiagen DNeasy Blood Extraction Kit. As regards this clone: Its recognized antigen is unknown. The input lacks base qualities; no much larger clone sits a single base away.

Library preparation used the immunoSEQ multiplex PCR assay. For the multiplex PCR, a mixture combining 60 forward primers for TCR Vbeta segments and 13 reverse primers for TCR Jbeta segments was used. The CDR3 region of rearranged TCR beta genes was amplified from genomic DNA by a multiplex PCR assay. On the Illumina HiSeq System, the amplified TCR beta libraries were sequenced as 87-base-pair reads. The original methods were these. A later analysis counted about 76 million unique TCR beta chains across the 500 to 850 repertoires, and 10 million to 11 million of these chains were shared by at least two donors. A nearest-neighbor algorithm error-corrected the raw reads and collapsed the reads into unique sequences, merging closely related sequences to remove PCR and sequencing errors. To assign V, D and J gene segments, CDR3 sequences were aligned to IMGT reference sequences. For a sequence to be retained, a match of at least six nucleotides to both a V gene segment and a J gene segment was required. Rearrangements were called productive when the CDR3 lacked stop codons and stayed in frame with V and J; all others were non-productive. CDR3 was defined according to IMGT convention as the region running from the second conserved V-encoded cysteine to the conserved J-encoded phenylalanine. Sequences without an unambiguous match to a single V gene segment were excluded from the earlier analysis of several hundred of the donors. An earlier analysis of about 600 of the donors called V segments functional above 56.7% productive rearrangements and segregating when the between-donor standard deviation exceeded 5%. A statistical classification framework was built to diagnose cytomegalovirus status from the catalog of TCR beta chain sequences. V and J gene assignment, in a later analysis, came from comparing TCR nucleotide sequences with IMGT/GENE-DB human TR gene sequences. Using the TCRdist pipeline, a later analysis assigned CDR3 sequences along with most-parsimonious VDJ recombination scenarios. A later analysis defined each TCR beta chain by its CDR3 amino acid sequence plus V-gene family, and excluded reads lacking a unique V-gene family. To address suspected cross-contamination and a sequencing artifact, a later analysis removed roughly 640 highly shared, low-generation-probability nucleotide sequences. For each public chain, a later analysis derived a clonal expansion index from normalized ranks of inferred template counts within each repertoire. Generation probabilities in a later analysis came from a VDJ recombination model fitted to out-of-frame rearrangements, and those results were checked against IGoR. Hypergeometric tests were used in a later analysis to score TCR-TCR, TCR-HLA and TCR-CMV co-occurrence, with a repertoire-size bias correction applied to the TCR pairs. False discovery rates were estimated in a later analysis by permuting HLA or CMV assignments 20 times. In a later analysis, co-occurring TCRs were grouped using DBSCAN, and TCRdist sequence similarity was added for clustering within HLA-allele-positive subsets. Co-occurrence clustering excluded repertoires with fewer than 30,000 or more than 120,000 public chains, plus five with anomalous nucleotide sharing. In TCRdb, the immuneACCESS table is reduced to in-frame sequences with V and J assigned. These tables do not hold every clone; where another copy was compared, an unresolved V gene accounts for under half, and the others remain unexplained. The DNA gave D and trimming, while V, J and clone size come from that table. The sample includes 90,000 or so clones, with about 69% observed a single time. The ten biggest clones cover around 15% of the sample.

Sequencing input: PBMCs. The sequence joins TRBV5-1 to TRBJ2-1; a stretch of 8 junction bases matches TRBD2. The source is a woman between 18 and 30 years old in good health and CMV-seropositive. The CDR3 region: CASSLLSSGSGNEQFF. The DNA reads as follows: TGCGCCAGCAGCTTGCTGTCAAGCGGGAGTGGCAATGAGCAGTTCTTC.